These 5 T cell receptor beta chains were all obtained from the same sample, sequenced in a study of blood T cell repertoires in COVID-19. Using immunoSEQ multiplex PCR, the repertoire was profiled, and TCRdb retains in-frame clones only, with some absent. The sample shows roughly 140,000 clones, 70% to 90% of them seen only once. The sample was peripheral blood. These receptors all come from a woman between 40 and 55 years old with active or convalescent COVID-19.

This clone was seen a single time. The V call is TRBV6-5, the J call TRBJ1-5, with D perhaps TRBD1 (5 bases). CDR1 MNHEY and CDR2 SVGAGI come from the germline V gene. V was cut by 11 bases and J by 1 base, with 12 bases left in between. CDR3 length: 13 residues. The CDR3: CAAGGRSNQPQHF. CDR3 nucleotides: TGTGCCGCGGGGGGTAGGAGCAATCAGCCCCAGCATTTT.

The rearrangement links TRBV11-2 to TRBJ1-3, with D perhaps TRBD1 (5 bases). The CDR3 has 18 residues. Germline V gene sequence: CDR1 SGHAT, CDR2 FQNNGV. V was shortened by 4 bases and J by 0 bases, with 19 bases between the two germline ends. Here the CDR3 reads CASSYRQTGPLSGNTIYF. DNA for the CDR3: TGTGCCAGCAGCTATCGACAAACAGGTCCCCTCTCTGGAAACACCATATATTTT.

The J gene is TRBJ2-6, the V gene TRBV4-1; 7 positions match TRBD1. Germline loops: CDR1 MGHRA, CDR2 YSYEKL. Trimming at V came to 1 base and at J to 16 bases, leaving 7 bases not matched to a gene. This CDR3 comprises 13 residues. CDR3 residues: CASSQVGDSRLTF. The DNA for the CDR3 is TGCGCCAGCAGCCAAGTGGGGGACAGCAGACTGACTTTC.

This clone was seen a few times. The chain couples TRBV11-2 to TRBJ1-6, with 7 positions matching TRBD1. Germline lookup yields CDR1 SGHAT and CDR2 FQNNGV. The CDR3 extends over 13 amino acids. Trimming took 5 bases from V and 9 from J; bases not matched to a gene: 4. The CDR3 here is CASSPGGFSPLHF. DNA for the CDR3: TGTGCCAGCAGCCCAGGGGGATTTTCACCCCTCCACTTT. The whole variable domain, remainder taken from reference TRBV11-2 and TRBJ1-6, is EAGVAQSPRYKIIEKRQSVAFWCNPISGHATLYWYQQILGQGPKLLIQFQNNGVVDDSQLPKDRFSAERLKGVDSTLKIQPAKLEDSAVYLCASSPGGFSPLHFGNGTRLTVT.

Written as DNA, the CDR3 is TGTGCCAGTAGTAGTGGACAAACCTCCATCGGTGGAGGCTACACCTTC. Amino acid sequence: CASSSGQTSIGGGYTF. This chain connects TRBV19 to TRBJ1-2, with D perhaps TRBD1 (5 bases). Trimming cost V 4 bases and J 8 bases, with 23 bases left between them. The CDR3 is made up of 16 amino acids. Germline values: CDR1 LNHDA, CDR2 SQIVND (reference sequence).